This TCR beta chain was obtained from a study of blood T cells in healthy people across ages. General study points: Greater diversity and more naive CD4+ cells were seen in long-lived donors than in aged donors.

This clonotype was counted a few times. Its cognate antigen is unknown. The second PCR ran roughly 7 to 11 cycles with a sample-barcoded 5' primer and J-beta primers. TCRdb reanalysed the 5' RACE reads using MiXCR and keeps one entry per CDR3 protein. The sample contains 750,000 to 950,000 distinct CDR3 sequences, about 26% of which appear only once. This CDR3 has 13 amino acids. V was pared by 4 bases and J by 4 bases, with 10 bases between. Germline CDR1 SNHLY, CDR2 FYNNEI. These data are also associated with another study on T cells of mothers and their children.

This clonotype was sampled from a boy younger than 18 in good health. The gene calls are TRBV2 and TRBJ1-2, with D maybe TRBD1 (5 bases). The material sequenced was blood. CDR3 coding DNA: TGTGCCAGCAGTGGGGGGGAAGCCTATGGCTACACCTTC. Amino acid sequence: CASSGGEAYGYTF.